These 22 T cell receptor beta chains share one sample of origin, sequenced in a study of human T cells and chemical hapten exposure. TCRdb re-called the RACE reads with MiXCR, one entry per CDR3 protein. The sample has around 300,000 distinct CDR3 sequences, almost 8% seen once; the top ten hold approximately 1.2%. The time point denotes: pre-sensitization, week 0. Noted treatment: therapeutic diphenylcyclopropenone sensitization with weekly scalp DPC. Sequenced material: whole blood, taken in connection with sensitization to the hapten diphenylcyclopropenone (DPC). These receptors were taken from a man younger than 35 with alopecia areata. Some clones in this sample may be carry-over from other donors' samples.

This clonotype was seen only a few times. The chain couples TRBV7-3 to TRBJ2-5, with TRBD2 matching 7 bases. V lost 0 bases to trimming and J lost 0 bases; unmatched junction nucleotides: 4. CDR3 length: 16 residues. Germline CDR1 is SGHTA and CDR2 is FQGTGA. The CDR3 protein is CASSLTGSGDQETQYF. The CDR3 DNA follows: TGTGCCAGCAGCTTAACCGGCAGCGGGGACCAAGAGACCCAGTACTTC.

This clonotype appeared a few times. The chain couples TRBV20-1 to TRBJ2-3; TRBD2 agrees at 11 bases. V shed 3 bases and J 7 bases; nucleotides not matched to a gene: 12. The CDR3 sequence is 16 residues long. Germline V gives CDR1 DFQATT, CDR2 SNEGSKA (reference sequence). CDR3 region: CSASAGLAGAFNTQYF. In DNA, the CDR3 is TGCAGTGCTAGTGCCGGACTAGCGGGTGCGTTTAATACGCAGTATTTT.

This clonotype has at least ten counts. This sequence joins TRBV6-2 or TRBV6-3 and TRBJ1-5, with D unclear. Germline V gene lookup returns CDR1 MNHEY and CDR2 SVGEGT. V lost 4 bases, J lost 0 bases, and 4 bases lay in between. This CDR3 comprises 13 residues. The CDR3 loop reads CASSFSSNQPQHF. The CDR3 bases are TGTGCCAGCAGTTTCTCTAGCAATCAGCCCCAGCATTTT.

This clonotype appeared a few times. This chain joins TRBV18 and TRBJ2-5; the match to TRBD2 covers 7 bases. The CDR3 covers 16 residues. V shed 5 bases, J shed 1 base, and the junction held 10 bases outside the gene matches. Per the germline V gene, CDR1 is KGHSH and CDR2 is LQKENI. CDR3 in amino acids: CASSSGLVFSQETQYF. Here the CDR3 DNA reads TGTGCCAGCTCATCCGGACTAGTTTTTTCCCAAGAGACCCAGTACTTC. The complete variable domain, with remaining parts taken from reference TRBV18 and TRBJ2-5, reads NAGVMQNPRHLVRRRGQEARLRCSPMKGHSHVYWYRQLPEEGLKFMVYLQKENIIDESGMPKERFSAEFPKEGPSILRIQQVVRGDSAAYFCASSSGLVFSQETQYFGPGTRLLVL.

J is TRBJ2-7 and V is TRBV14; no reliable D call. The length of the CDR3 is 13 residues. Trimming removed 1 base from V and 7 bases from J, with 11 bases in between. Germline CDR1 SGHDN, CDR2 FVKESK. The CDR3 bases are TGTGCCAGCAGCCAAGGTTTTTTGGGGGAGCAGTACGTC. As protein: CASSQGFLGEQYV.

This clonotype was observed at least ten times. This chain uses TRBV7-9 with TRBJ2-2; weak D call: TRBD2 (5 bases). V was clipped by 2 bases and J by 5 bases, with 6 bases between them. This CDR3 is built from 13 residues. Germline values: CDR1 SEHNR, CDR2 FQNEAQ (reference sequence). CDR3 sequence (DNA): TGTGCCAGCAGCTTACCGGGGACCGGGGAGCTGTTTTTT. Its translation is CASSLPGTGELFF.

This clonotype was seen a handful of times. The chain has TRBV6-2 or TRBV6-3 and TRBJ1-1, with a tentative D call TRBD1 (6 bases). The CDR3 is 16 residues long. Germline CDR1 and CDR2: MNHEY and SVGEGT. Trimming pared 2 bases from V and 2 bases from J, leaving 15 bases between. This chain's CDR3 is CASSYGGQRSNTEAFF. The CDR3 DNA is TGTGCCAGCAGTTACGGCGGACAGCGATCAAACACTGAAGCTTTCTTT.

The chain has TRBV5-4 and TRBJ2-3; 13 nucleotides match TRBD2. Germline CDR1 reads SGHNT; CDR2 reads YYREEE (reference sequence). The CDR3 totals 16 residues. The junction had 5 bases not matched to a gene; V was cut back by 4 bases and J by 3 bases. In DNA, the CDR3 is TGTGCCAGCAGCCCGACTAGCGGGGGGATGACAGATACGCAGTATTTT. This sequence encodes CASSPTSGGMTDTQYF.

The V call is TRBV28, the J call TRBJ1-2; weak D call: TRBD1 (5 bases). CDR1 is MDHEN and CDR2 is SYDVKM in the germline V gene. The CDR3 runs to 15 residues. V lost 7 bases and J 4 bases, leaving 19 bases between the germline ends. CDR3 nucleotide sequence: TGTGCCAGCATTCCTTTTGGGCAGGGCCGCTATGGCTACACCTTC. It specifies CASIPFGQGRYGYTF.

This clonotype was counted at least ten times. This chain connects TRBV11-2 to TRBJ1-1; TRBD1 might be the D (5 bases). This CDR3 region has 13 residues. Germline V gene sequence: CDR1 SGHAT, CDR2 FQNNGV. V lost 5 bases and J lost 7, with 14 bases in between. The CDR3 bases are TGTGCCAGCAGCCGTGGACATGTTGTTGAAGCTTTCTTT. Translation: CASSRGHVVEAFF. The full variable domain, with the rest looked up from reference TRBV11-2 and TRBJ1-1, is EAGVAQSPRYKIIEKRQSVAFWCNPISGHATLYWYQQILGQGPKLLIQFQNNGVVDDSQLPKDRFSAERLKGVDSTLKIQPAKLEDSAVYLCASSRGHVVEAFFGQGTRLTVV.

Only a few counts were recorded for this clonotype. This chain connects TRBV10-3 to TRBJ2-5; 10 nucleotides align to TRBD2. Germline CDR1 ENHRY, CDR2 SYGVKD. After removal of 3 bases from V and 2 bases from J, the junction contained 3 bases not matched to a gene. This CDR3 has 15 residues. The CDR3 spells CAISDPSGGQETQYF. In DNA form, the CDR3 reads TGTGCCATCAGTGACCCTAGCGGGGGACAAGAGACCCAGTACTTC.

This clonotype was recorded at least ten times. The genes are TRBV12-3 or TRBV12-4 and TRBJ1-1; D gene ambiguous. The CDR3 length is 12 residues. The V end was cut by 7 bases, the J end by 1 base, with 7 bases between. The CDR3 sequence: CASTAGNTEAFF. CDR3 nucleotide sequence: TGTGCCAGCACGGCCGGGAACACTGAAGCTTTCTTT.

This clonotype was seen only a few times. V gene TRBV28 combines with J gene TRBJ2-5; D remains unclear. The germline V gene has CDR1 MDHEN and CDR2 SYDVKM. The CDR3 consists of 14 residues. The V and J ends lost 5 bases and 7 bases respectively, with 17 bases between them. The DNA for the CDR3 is TGTGCCAGCAGTCAACCGACTCTTTTGGGGACCCAGTACTTC. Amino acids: CASSQPTLLGTQYF.

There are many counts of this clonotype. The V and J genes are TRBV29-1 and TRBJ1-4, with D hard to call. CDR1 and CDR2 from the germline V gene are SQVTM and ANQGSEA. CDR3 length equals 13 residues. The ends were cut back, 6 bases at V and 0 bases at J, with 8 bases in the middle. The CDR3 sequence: CSVGIATNEKLFF. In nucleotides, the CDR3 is TGCAGCGTCGGGATTGCAACTAATGAAAAACTGTTTTTT. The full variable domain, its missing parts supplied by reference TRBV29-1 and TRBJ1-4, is SAVISQKPSRDICQRGTSLTIQCQVDSQVTMMFWYRQQPGQSLTLIATANQGSEATYESGFVIDKFPISRPNLTFSTLTVSNMSPEDSSIYLCSVGIATNEKLFFGSGTQLSVL.

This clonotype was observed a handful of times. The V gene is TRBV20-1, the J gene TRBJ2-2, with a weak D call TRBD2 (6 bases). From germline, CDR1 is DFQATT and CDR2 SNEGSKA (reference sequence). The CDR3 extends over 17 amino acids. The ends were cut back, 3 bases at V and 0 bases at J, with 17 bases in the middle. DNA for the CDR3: TGCAGTGCTAGTGACTCCTCCGGGACTTCGAACACCGGGGAGCTGTTTTTT. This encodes CSASDSSGTSNTGELFF.

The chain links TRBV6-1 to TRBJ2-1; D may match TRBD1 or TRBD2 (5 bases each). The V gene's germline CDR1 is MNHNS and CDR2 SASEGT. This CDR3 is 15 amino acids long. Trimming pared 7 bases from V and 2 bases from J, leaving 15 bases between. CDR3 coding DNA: TGTGCCAGCACGCCGGGACCGCAGACCTACAATGAGCAGTTCTTC. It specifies CASTPGPQTYNEQFF.

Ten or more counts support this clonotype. Here the CDR3 reads CSVADLTGDYGYTF. CDR3 DNA: TGCAGCGTTGCCGACCTAACAGGAGACTATGGCTACACCTTC. V usage is TRBV29-1 and J usage is TRBJ1-2; the D gene is possibly TRBD1 (5 bases). Per germline, CDR1 SQVTM and CDR2 ANQGSEA. V gave up 4 bases and J gave up 3 bases, with 15 bases separating them. This CDR3 is built from 14 residues. The full variable domain, completed using reference TRBV29-1 and TRBJ1-2, is SAVISQKPSRDICQRGTSLTIQCQVDSQVTMMFWYRQQPGQSLTLIATANQGSEATYESGFVIDKFPISRPNLTFSTLTVSNMSPEDSSIYLCSVADLTGDYGYTFGSGTRLTVV.

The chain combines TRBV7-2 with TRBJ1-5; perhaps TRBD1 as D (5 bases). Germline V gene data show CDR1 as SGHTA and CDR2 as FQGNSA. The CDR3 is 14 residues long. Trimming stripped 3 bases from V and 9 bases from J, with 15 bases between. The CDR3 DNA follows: TGTGCCAGCAGCTTTTCAGGGTCCCCCCGGCCCCAGCATTTT. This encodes CASSFSGSPRPQHF.

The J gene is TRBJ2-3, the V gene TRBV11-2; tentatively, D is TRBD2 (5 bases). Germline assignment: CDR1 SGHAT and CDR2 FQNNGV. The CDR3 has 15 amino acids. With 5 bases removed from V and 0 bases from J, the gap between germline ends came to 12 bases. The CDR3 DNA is TGTGCCAGCAGCCGAGACGGGGTGAGCACAGATACGCAGTATTTT. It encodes CASSRDGVSTDTQYF.

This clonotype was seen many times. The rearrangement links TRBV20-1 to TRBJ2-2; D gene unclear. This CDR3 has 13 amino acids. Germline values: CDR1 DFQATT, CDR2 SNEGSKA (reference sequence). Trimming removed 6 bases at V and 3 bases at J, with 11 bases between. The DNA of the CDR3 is TGCAGTGCCTTCAGACCGTACACCGGGGAGCTGTTTTTT. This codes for CSAFRPYTGELFF.

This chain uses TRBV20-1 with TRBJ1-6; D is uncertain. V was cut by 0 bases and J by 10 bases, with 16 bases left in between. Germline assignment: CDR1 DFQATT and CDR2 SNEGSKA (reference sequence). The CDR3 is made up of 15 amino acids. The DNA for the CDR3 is TGCAGTGCTAGAGATCGAGAGGCCCCTCGCTCACCCCTCCACTTT. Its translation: CSARDREAPRSPLHF.

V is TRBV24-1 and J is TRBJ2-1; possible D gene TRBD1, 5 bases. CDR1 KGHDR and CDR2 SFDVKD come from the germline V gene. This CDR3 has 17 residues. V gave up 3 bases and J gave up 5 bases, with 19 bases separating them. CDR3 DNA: TGTGCCACCAGTGATGAGCTTAAAGGGGCGCGAAACAATGAGCAGTTCTTC. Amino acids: CATSDELKGARNNEQFF.